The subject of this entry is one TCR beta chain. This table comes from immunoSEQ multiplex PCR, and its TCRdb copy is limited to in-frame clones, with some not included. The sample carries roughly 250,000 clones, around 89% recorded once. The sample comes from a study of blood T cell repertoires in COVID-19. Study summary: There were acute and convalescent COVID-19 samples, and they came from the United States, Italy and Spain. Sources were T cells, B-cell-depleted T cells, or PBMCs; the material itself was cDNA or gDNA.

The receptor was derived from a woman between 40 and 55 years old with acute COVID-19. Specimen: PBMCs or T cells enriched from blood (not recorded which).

The CDR3 sequence is CASSIWSYSNQPQHF. The CDR3 bases are TGTGCCAGTAGTATATGGAGCTATAGCAATCAGCCCCAGCATTTT. The chain carries TRBV19 and TRBJ1-5; D gene ambiguous. The CDR3 sequence is 15 residues long. Germline V gene sequence: CDR1 LNHDA, CDR2 SQIVND (reference sequence). The V end lost 2 bases, the J end lost 0 bases, and 8 bases lay between the germline ends.